The rows below give T cell receptor beta chains drawn from one sample of a study of CD8 T cells in Susac syndrome. MiXCR, run by TCRdb on the immunoSEQ multiplex PCR reads, gives a single entry per CDR3 protein. The table includes some 99,000 distinct CDR3 sequences, about 95% detected once. Input material: CD4+ T cells from PBMCs. Receptors originate from a human donor with Susac syndrome. The CDR3 runs from the conserved cysteine through the conserved F or W. D genes are given only for firm matches. Clone sizes are given selectively: once, few, many, or a class where the clone is expanded.

TRBJ2-7	NA	NA	TRBV3-1	TGTGCCAGCAGCCAAACGCCGGAACCATCCTACGAGCAGTACTTC	CASSQTPEPSYEQYF
TRBJ2-1	NA	NA	TRBV24-1	TGTGCCACCAGTGAACCCGGGAGATACAATGAGCAGTTCTTC	CATSEPGRYNEQFF
TRBJ2-7	NA	NA	TRBV27	TGTGCCAGCAGTTGGGGGATCCAATACGAGCAGTACTTC	CASSWGIQYEQYF
TRBJ1-5	TRBD1	NA	TRBV23-1	TGCGCCAGCAGTCAACCGACAGGGGTTGGGCAGCCCCAGCATTTT	CASSQPTGVGQPQHF
TRBJ1-1	NA	once	TRBV18	TGTGCCAGCTCACCCTCTCGACAGTTTCGAACTGAAGCTTTCTTT	CASSPSRQFRTEAFF
TRBJ1-2	NA	NA	TRBV25-1	TGTGCCAGCAAAGGGGCAGGTTCTAACTATGGCTACACCTTC	CASKGAGSNYGYTF
TRBJ1-3	NA	NA	TRBV6-5	TGTGCCAGCGCAATGAGGAGATCGAACACCATATATTTT	CASAMRRSNTIYF
TRBJ2-5	NA	once	TRBV29-1	TGCAGCGCCGGGACTTTTTTAGGAGAGACCCAGTACTTC	CSAGTFLGETQYF
TRBJ2-6	TRBD1	NA	TRBV28	TGTGCCAGCAGTACCCCGGACAGGGCTGGGGCCAACGTCCTGACTTTC	CASSTPDRAGANVLTF
TRBJ1-6	TRBD1	NA	TRBV5-1	TGCGCCAGCAGCTCAGGGGGCGGCTATAATTCACCCCTCCACTTT	CASSSGGGYNSPLHF
TRBJ2-5	NA	NA	TRBV20-1	TGCAGTGCTAGTGGCCTAGCGGAGACCCAGTACTTC	CSASGLAETQYF
TRBJ1-2	NA	NA	TRBV6-4	TGTGCCAGCAGTCCCTCTCGGGGAGACGGCTACACCTTC	CASSPSRGDGYTF
TRBJ2-5	NA	NA	TRBV7-2	TGTGCCAGCAGCGCGTCGGGCGAGACCCAGTACTTC	CASSASGETQYF
TRBJ1-2	NA	NA	TRBV20-1	TGCAGTGCTAGTGAAGGGAACTATGGCTACACCTTC	CSASEGNYGYTF
TRBJ2-4	NA	NA	TRBV9	TGTGCCAGCAGCGGACAGACTCTAGCCAAAAACATTCAGTACTTC	CASSGQTLAKNIQYF
TRBJ1-1	NA	NA	TRBV5-6	TGTGCCAGCAGCCTTGGGCCTGAAGCTTTCTTT	CASSLGPEAFF
TRBJ1-2	NA	NA	TRBV6-6	TGTGCCAGCACCCGGGAAGGTCGGGACTATGGCTACACCTTC	CASTREGRDYGYTF
TRBJ2-1	NA	NA	TRBV7-8	TGTGCCAGCAGCCAATCCGGGACGGTCAATGAGCAGTTCTTC	CASSQSGTVNEQFF
TRBJ1-2	NA	NA	TRBV12-3/TRBV12-4	TGTGCCAGCATCGGACTGCTGAACGGGGGTGGCTACACCTTC	CASIGLLNGGGYTF
TRBJ2-6	TRBD1	NA	TRBV19	TGTGCCAGTAGCCTACCCACAGGGGCTGGGGCCAACGTCCTGACTTTC	CASSLPTGAGANVLTF
TRBJ1-6	TRBD1	NA	TRBV12-3/TRBV12-4	TGTGCCAGCAGTCCCGACAGGGAAAGTTCACCCCTCCACTTT	CASSPDRESSPLHF
TRBJ1-1	NA	NA	TRBV3-1	TGTGCCAGCAGCCGAGGCCTGGGACAGAACACTGAAGCTTTCTTT	CASSRGLGQNTEAFF
TRBJ2-7	TRBD1	NA	TRBV9	TGTGCCAGCAGCACGGCTACAGGGGGCGGCGAGCAGTACTTC	CASSTATGGGEQYF
TRBJ2-5	NA	NA	TRBV20-1	TGCAGTGCTAGTATGGACACTCAAGAGACCCAGTACTTC	CSASMDTQETQYF
TRBJ1-2	TRBD1	NA	TRBV5-1	TGCGCCAGCAGCCCGAGACAGGGTACTGGCTACACCTTC	CASSPRQGTGYTF
TRBJ1-5	NA	NA	TRBV29-1	TGCAGCGTTGTGGTGGGGGGGACCAATCAGCCCCAGCATTTT	CSVVVGGTNQPQHF
TRBJ2-5	NA	NA	TRBV4-2	TGTGCCAGCAGCCAAGTTTTGACAGCCCAAGCGAACCAAGAGACCCAGTACTTC	CASSQVLTAQANQETQYF
TRBJ1-2	TRBD1	NA	TRBV6-1	TGTGCCAGCAGTGCAGCCGGGACAGGGAACTATGGCTACACCTTC	CASSAAGTGNYGYTF
TRBJ1-5	NA	NA	TRBV27	TGTGCCAGCAGTACTTGGCCCATCAATCAGCCCCAGCATTTT	CASSTWPINQPQHF
TRBJ2-1	NA	NA	TRBV4-1	TGCGCCAGCAGCCAAGATAGCACGGCCAGGTTCGAGCAGTTCTTC	CASSQDSTARFEQFF
TRBJ1-1	TRBD1	NA	TRBV20-1	TGCAGTGCTCTGCGGACAGGGCCCATGAACACTGAAGCTTTCTTT	CSALRTGPMNTEAFF
TRBJ1-1	TRBD1	NA	TRBV5-4	TGTGCCAGCAGCCGACAGGGGTCTGAGGCTGAAGCTTTCTTT	CASSRQGSEAEAFF
TRBJ1-3	NA	NA	TRBV12-3/TRBV12-4	TGTGCCAGCAGTTCTAGGACCGGCTTAAACACCATATATTTT	CASSSRTGLNTIYF